This T cell receptor beta chain emerged from a study of shared clonotypes between healthy human individuals. Produced via immunoSEQ multiplex PCR; TCRdb's table is partial and in-frame only. The table records about 680,000 clones, approximately 73% of them present only once. Sequencing was done on a sample of memory CD4+ T cells sorted from blood. Subset given: CD45RA-negative fraction. The source of this sequence is a young woman in good health.

CDR3 residues: CASSETGDHYGYTF. The DNA of the CDR3 is TGTGCCAGCAGCGAGACGGGGGACCACTATGGCTACACCTTC. The chain carries TRBV6-1 and TRBJ1-2, with TRBD1 as a possible D gene (5 bases). Deletions cut 6 bases from V and 3 bases from J, with 14 bases between. Per germline, CDR1 MNHNS and CDR2 SASEGT. The CDR3 is 14 amino acids.